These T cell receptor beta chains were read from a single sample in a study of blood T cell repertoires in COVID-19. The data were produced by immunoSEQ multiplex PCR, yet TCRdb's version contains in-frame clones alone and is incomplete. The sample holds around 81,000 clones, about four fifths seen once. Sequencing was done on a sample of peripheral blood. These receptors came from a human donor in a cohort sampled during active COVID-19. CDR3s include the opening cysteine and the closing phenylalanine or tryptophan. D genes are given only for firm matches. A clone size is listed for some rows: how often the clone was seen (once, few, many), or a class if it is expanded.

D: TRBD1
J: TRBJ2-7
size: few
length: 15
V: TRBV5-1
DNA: TGCGCCAGCAGCGGGACGGGACAGGGGATGTACGAGCAGTACTTC
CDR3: CASSGTGQGMYEQYF

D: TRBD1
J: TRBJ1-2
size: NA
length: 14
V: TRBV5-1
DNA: TGCGCCAGCAGCCAAACGGGACAGGAATATGGCTACACCTTC
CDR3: CASSQTGQEYGYTF

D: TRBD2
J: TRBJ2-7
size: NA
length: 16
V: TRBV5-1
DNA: TGCGCCAGCAGCCTACCAGCGGGGGGATTGACCTACGAGCAGTACTTC
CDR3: CASSLPAGGLTYEQYF

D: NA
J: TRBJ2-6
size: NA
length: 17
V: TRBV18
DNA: TGTGCCAGCTCACCTCTGACAGCTACTTCTGGGGCCAACGTCCTGACTTTC
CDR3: CASSPLTATSGANVLTF

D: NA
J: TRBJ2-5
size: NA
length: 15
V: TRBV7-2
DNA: TGTGCCAGCAGCCCAACGGGGGGCTCCCCGGGGGGCCAGTACTTC
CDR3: CASSPTGGSPGGQYF

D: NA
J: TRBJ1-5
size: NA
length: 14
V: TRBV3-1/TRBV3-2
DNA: TGTGCCAGCAGTCAGTACAGGGAAACCCAGCCCCAGCATTTT
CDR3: CASSQYRETQPQHF

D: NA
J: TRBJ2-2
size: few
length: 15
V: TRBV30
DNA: TGTGCCTGGAGCGCGGGACTGGGGAACACCGGGGAGCTGTTTTTT
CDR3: CAWSAGLGNTGELFF

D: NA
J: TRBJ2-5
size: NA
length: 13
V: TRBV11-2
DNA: TGTGCCAGCAGCTTAGGGCCAGCGGAGACCCAGTACTTC
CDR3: CASSLGPAETQYF

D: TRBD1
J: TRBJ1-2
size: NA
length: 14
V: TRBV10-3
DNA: TGTGCCATCAGTGAAGGGGACAGCTTTTATGGCTACACCTTC
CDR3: CAISEGDSFYGYTF

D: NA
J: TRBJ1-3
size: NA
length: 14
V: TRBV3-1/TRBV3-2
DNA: TGTGCCAGCAGCCAAGGACAATCTGGAAACACCATATATTTT
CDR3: CASSQGQSGNTIYF

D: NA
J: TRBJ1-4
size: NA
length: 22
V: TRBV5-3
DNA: TGTGCCAGAAGCTTCGGTTGGGGGCCTCCCTATGATCTCCCTGCAACTAATGAAAAACTGTTTTTT
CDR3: CARSFGWGPPYDLPATNEKLFF

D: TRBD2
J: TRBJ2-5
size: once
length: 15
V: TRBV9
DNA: TGTGCCAGCAACCAGCTAGCGGGGGTACAAGAGACCCAGTACTTC
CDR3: CASNQLAGVQETQYF

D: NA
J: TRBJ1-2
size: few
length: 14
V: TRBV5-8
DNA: TGTGCCAGCAGCTTGGCCTGGGACTTCTATGGCTACACCTTC
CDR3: CASSLAWDFYGYTF

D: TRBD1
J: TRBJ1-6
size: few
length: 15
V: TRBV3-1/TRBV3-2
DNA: TGTGCCAGCAGCCCCGCTGCAGGGGGCGTTTCACCCCTCCACTTT
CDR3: CASSPAAGGVSPLHF

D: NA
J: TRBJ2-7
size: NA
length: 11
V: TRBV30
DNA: TGTGCCTGGGGGGACACGTCCGAGCAGTACTTC
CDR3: CAWGDTSEQYF

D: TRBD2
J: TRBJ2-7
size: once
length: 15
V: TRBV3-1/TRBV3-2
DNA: TGTGCCAGCAGCGAATACCGGGGGGAGTACGCCGAGCAGTACTTC
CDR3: CASSEYRGEYAEQYF

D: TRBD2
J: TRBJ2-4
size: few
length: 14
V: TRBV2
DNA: TGTGCCAGCAAACCTCGGGGAGCGGGGGGCCCTCAGTACTTC
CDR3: CASKPRGAGGPQYF

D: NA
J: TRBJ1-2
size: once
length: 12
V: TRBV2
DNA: TGTGCCAGCGCCATCTCAGGGTATGGCTACACCTTC
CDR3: CASAISGYGYTF

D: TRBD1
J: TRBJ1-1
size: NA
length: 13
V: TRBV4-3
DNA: TGCGCCAGCAGCCGACAGGGTAACACTGAAGCTTTCTTT
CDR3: CASSRQGNTEAFF

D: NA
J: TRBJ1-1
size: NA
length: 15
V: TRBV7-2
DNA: TGTGCCAGCAGCTTACGACGGAGGGAACACTCTGAAGCTTTCTTT
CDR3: CASSLRRREHSEAFF

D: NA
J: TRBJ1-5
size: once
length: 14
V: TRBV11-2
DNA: TGTGCCAGCAGCTTGGACAGTTCCTATCAGCCCCAGCATTTT
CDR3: CASSLDSSYQPQHF

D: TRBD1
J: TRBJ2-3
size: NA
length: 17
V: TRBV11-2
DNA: TGTGCCAGCAGCTTAGTTCTAGGGGGGACAGGGGCCCCCCAACCGTATTTT
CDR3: CASSLVLGGTGAPQPYF

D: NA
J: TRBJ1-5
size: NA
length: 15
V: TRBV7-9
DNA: TGTGCCAGCAGCCCGGCCGGAGGTGGCAATCAGCCCCAGCATTTT
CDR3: CASSPAGGGNQPQHF

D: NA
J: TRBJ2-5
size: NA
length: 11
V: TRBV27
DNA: TGTGCCAGCAGTGTCGGAGAGACCCAGTACTTC
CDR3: CASSVGETQYF

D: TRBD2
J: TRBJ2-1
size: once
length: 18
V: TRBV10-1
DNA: TGCGCCAGCAGTGAGTCGACGTCCGCGGGGGGTCTATACAATGAGCAGTTCTTC
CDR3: CASSESTSAGGLYNEQFF

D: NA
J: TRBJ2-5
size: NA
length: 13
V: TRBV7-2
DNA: TGTGCCAGCAGCTTACAGGGGCGAGAGACCCAGTACTTC
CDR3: CASSLQGRETQYF

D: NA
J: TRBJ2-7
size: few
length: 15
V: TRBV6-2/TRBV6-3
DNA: TGTGCCAGCAGCCCTGTGTCTCGGGGTCTCGACGAGCAGTACTTC
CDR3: CASSPVSRGLDEQYF

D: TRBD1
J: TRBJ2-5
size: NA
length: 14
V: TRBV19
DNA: TGTGCCAGTAGTATAGCGGGACAGCAAGAGACCCAGTACTTC
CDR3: CASSIAGQQETQYF

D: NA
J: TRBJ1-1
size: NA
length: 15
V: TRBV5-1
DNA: TGCGCCAGCAGCGAACCCCGAGGCACCGGCACTGAAGCTTTCTTT
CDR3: CASSEPRGTGTEAFF

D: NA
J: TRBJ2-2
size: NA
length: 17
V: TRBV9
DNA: TGTGCCAGCAGCGTAGAAACCTACGGGGGGCGTACCGGGGAGCTGTTTTTT
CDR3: CASSVETYGGRTGELFF

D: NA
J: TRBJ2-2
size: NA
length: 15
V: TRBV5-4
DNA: TGTGCCAGCAGCGAGATCAGGGGCTCGACCGGGGAGCTGTTTTTT
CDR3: CASSEIRGSTGELFF

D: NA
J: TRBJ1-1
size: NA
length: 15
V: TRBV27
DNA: TGTGCCAGCAGTTTACGGGGACTCTTGGGCACTGAAGCTTTCTTT
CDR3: CASSLRGLLGTEAFF

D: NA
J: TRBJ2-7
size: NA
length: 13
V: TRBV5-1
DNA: TGCGCCAGCAGCTTTGAGCGCCTCGACGAGCAGTACTTC
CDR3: CASSFERLDEQYF

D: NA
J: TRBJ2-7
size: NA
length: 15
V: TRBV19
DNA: TGTGCCAGTAGCCAGGCCGGGGGTGACAGCTACGAGCAGTACTTC
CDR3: CASSQAGGDSYEQYF

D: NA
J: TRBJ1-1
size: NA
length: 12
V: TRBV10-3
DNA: TGTGCCGTCGACGGGGGAGCCAATGAAGCTTTCTTT
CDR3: CAVDGGANEAFF

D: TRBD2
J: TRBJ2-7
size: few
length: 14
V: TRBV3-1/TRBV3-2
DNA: TGTGCCAGCAGCCAAGGAGCGGGGGAGGGCGAGCAGTACTTC
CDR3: CASSQGAGEGEQYF